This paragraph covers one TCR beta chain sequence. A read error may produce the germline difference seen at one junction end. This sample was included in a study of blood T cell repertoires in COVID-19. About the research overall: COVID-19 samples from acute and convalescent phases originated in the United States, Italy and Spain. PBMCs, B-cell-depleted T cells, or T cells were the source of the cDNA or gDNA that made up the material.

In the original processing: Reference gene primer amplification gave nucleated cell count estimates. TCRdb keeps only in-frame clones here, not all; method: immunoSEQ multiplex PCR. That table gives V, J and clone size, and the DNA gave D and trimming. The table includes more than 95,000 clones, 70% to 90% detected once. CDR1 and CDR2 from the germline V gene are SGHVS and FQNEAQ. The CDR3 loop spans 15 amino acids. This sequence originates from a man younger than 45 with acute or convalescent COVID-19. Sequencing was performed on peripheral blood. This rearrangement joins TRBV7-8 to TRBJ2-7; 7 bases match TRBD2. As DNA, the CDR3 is TGTGCCAGCAGCTTTGAGGGGAGGGCCATCTACGGGCAGTACTTC. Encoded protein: CASSFEGRAIYGQYF.